The 20 T cell receptor beta chains reported below all come from one sample, sequenced in a study of shared clonotypes between healthy human individuals. Sequenced by immunoSEQ multiplex PCR; TCRdb stores in-frame clones only, minus some. The table includes 950,000 to 1,200,000 clones, approximately 80% detected once. What was sequenced was memory CD4+ T cells from PBMCs. Subset here: CD45RA-negative fraction. These receptors originate from a man younger than 35 in good health. Some clones in this sample may be carry-over from other donors' samples.

The V and J genes are TRBV28 and TRBJ2-3; D remains ambiguous. CDR3 length: 14 residues. Germline V gene lookup returns CDR1 MDHEN and CDR2 SYDVKM. V shed 2 bases and J shed 6 bases, with 12 bases lying between them. The CDR3 loop reads CASSLVPAVDTQYF. The CDR3 DNA sequence: TGTGCCAGCAGTTTAGTTCCCGCCGTGGATACGCAGTATTTT.

The chain has TRBV28 and TRBJ1-4, with D hard to call. Trimming left V 8 bases short and J 7 bases short, with 14 bases between. The CDR3 runs 13 residues. CDR1 is MDHEN and CDR2 is SYDVKM in the germline V gene. CDR3 loop: CASSKNGLEKLFF. DNA of the CDR3: TGTGCCAGCTCGAAAAATGGGCTTGAAAAACTGTTTTTT.

V is TRBV28 and J is TRBJ2-1; tentative D call: TRBD1 (6 bases). The germline V gene encodes CDR1 MDHEN and CDR2 SYDVKM. This CDR3 has 18 residues. V gave up 2 bases and J gave up 0 bases, with 17 bases separating them. CDR3 nucleotides: TGTGCCAGCAGTTTAGGGTCAGGGGCAAATATCTCCTACAATGAGCAGTTCTTC. Amino acid sequence: CASSLGSGANISYNEQFF.

This sequence joins TRBV11-3 and TRBJ2-1, with 7 positions matching TRBD2. This CDR3 is 17 amino acids long. V dropped 1 base and J dropped 0; count of bases not matched to a gene: 6. CDR1 SGHNT and CDR2 YENEEA come from the germline V gene. The CDR3 DNA reads as TGTGCCAGCAGCTTAGTACGCGGCGGGAGCTCCTACAATGAGCAGTTCTTC. Translation: CASSLVRGGSSYNEQFF.

This chain links TRBV29-1 with TRBJ2-1; 7 bases align to TRBD2. Looked up from germline, CDR1 is SQVTM and CDR2 is ANQGSEA. This CDR3 has 13 residues. V lost 4 bases and J lost 8; bases outside the gene matches: 8. Written as DNA, the CDR3 is TGCAGCGTTGGGGCGGGAGTAATGTATGAGCAGTTCTTC. Translating gives CSVGAGVMYEQFF.

Only one count was recorded for this clone. This chain uses TRBV7-3 with TRBJ2-6; 7 bases are a match to TRBD1. The germline V gene has CDR1 SGHTA and CDR2 FQGTGA. The CDR3 has 16 residues. The J segment lost 0 bases and the V segment lost 5 bases, leaving 4 bases of the junction unmatched. The CDR3 DNA reads as TGTGCCAGCAGCCCAGGGGGTTTCTCTGGGGCCAACGTCCTGACTTTC. Amino acid sequence: CASSPGGFSGANVLTF.

The rearrangement links TRBV30 to TRBJ1-6; no definite D call. CDR1 GTSNPN and CDR2 SVGIG come from the germline V gene (reference sequence). V was trimmed by 3 bases and J by 5 bases, leaving 17 bases between them. This CDR3 spans 16 amino acids. The CDR3 DNA reads TGTGCCTGGAGCGAAGAAGACTGGACCGATAATTCACCCCTCCACTTT. Encoded protein: CAWSEEDWTDNSPLHF.

This clone showed up just once. The rearrangement joins TRBV27 to TRBJ2-3, with TRBD2 matching 10 bases. The germline V gene encodes CDR1 MNHEY and CDR2 SMNVEV (reference sequence). The CDR3 totals 17 residues. With 5 bases clipped from V and 0 bases from J, the junction kept 8 bases outside the gene matches. Here the CDR3 reads CASSRLAGLTSTDTQYF. The CDR3 region has the DNA TGTGCCAGCAGTCGACTAGCGGGTCTGACTAGCACAGATACGCAGTATTTT.

J is TRBJ1-5 and V is TRBV6-5, with D tentatively TRBD1 (5 bases). Trimming removed 8 bases from V and 5 bases from J, with 13 bases in between. The germline gives CDR1 MNHEY, CDR2 SVGAGI. This CDR3 comprises 13 residues. The CDR3 loop reads CASRGAVYQPQHF. The DNA for the CDR3 is TGTGCCAGCCGAGGGGCAGTGTATCAGCCCCAGCATTTT.

This clone came up a few times. The CDR3 is CASSRNRQGGHSNQPQHF. CDR3 in DNA: TGTGCCAGCAGCCGAAACAGACAGGGGGGGCATAGCAATCAGCCCCAGCATTTT. V and J are TRBV27 and TRBJ1-5; 9 bases are a match to TRBD1. The CDR3 runs to 18 residues. The trim removed 6 bases at V and 0 bases at J, leaving 12 bases unmatched. The germline gives CDR1 MNHEY, CDR2 SMNVEV (reference sequence).

Notes on this clone: A much larger clone sits a single nucleotide away, making a read error possible. Other DNA sequences in this sample translate to the same CDR3. The chain joins TRBV28 to TRBJ1-2; 7 bases match TRBD1. The CDR3 totals 14 residues. The V segment lost 5 bases and the J segment 0 bases; nucleotides outside the gene matches: 3. Germline-derived CDR1 and CDR2 are MDHEN and SYDVKM. The DNA for the CDR3 is TGTGCCAGCAGTCCCGGGACAGCTAACTATGGCTACACCTTC. Translating it yields CASSPGTANYGYTF.

This clone was counted ten times or more. The chain employs TRBV1 and TRBJ2-1; the table gives TRBD2 as D, unverified against the DNA. TRBV1 has pseudogene status. The length of the CDR3 is 16 residues. The CDR3 protein is CTSSHPTSGKYNEQFF. In DNA form, the CDR3 reads TGCACCAGCAGCCACCCCACTAGCGGGAAATACAATGAGCAGTTCTTC.

The V and J genes are TRBV30 and TRBJ2-7; no clear D. Trimming removed 0 bases from V and 1 base from J, with 7 bases in between. CDR3 length: 13 amino acids. CDR1 GTSNPN and CDR2 SVGIG come from the germline V gene (reference sequence). The DNA of the CDR3 is TGTGCCTGGAGTGTATCCGTGTCCTACGAGCAGTACTTC. It codes for CAWSVSVSYEQYF.

This clone came up a few times. The chain uses TRBV15 and TRBJ2-2; 9 bases fit TRBD2. Trimming removed 5 bases from V and 5 bases from J; junction bases left unmatched: 9. The CDR3 consists of 16 residues. Germline assignment: CDR1 LNHNV and CDR2 YYDKDF (reference sequence). The CDR3 loop is CATSSQAGGNTGELFF. The CDR3 nucleotides are TGTGCCACCAGCTCACAAGCGGGAGGTAATACCGGGGAGCTGTTTTTT.

The chain joins TRBV10-3 to TRBJ2-3; a possible D gene is TRBD2 (5 bases). The CDR3 runs 13 residues. V was cut by 10 bases and J by 0 bases, with 11 bases left in between. CDR1 and CDR2 from the germline V gene are ENHRY and SYGVKD. The DNA of the CDR3 is TGTGCCACGAAAAAGCGGAGCACAGATACGCAGTATTTT. Amino acid sequence: CATKKRSTDTQYF.

The rearrangement joins TRBV19 to TRBJ2-1; 11 positions match TRBD2. The CDR3 spans 19 residues. The germline gives CDR1 LNHDA, CDR2 SQIVND (reference sequence). V was clipped by 3 bases and J by 1 base; unmatched bases: 11. The CDR3 loop is CASSMALAGVSSSYNEQFF. The CDR3 region has the DNA TGTGCCAGTAGTATGGCACTAGCGGGAGTCTCTTCGTCCTACAATGAGCAGTTCTTC.

The chain links TRBV27 to TRBJ1-2, with TRBD1 matching 9 bases. Per the germline V gene, CDR1 is MNHEY and CDR2 is SMNVEV (reference sequence). The J segment lost 7 bases and the V segment lost 6 bases, leaving 3 bases of the junction unmatched. CDR3 length: 12 amino acids. This chain's CDR3 is CASSDRGAGYTF. CDR3 sequence (DNA): TGTGCCAGCAGCGACAGGGGGGCTGGCTACACCTTC.

A few counts support this clone. The chain links TRBV5-6 to TRBJ2-7; D is unclear. This CDR3 is 13 amino acids long. Between the trimmed V and J ends, which lost 0 bases and 4 bases, there was a span of 8 bases. Germline CDR1 is SGHDT and CDR2 is YYEEEE. The CDR3 sequence is CASSLVGSYEQYF. CDR3 nucleotide sequence: TGTGCCAGCAGCTTGGTCGGATCTTACGAGCAGTACTTC.

This clone has a count of ten or more. V gene TRBV30 combines with J gene TRBJ2-3, with D uncertain. Trimming removed 0 bases at V and 5 bases at J, with 6 bases between. The CDR3 is 12 amino acids. CDR1 is GTSNPN and CDR2 is SVGIG in the germline V gene (reference sequence). CDR3 sequence reads: CAWSVAGDTQYF. As DNA, the CDR3 is TGTGCCTGGAGTGTAGCTGGAGATACGCAGTATTTT. The full variable domain, in which reference TRBV30 and TRBJ2-3 provide the parts outside the CDR3, is SQTIHQWPATLVQPVGSPLSLECTVEGTSNPNLYWYRQAAGRGLQLLFYSVGIGQISSEVPQNLSASRPQDRQFILSSKKLLLSDSGFYLCAWSVAGDTQYFGPGTRLTVL.

This clone was found once. CDR3 bases: TGTGCCACAACACCGGGACTAGCGGGAGTAGAGACCCAGTACTTC. The encoded protein is CATTPGLAGVETQYF. The gene calls are TRBV10-3 and TRBJ2-5; 14 bases agree with TRBD2. This CDR3 is built from 15 residues. The ends lost 10 bases at V and 4 bases at J; junction bases unmatched: 8. Per the germline V gene, CDR1 is ENHRY and CDR2 is SYGVKD.